A selection of T cell receptor beta chains follows, all from one sample in a study of blood T cell repertoires in COVID-19. Method: immunoSEQ multiplex PCR; TCRdb's copy keeps in-frame clones and lacks some. The sample holds tens of thousands of clones, approximately 87% seen once. The sample comprised peripheral blood. The receptor set was obtained from a human donor in a cohort sampled during active COVID-19. CDR3s include the opening cysteine and the closing phenylalanine or tryptophan. D genes are given only for firm matches. The size entry is marked missing in some rows and otherwise reads once, few, many or a size class.

V gene	J gene	clone size	D gene	CDR3 DNA	CDR3 protein
TRBV4-1	TRBJ2-3	.	TRBD1	TGCGCCAGCAGCGGACAGGGGACGGCAGATACGCAGTATTTT	CASSGQGTADTQYF
TRBV9	TRBJ2-3	once	.	TGTGCCAGCAGCCCCTCTCATGGCCAGGATACGCAGTATTTT	CASSPSHGQDTQYF
TRBV4-2	TRBJ2-3	once	.	TGTGCCAGCAGCCCTCAGGGAGATACGCAGTATTTT	CASSPQGDTQYF
TRBV7-2	TRBJ2-5	few	.	TGTGCCAGCAGCTTAGTCGTCGGGACCCAGTACTTC	CASSLVVGTQYF
TRBV25-1	TRBJ2-7	.	.	TGTGCCAGCAGTTCTTTTGCCTACGAGCAGTACTTC	CASSSFAYEQYF
TRBV7-2	TRBJ2-1	.	.	TGTGCCAGCAGCCCGACTAAGGCTGAGCAGTTCTTC	CASSPTKAEQFF
TRBV30	TRBJ2-5	few	TRBD2	TGTGCCTGGAGTAGGGCGGGGGGATCGCAAGAGACCCAGTACTTC	CAWSRAGGSQETQYF
TRBV29-1	TRBJ2-2	.	.	TGCAGCGCCCAACAGGGAGTGAACACCGGGGAGCTGTTTTTT	CSAQQGVNTGELFF
TRBV7-9	TRBJ1-1	few	.	TGTGCCAGCAGCACTAGGGACCGGGGGGCTATGAACACTGAAGCTTTCTTT	CASSTRDRGAMNTEAFF
TRBV5-1	TRBJ2-5	few	TRBD2	TGCGCCAGCAGCTTGGGACTAGCGGGGAAAGAGACCCAGTACTTC	CASSLGLAGKETQYF
TRBV4-2	TRBJ2-7	once	.	TGTGCCAGCAGCCAAGATCGCAGCGAGCAGTACTTC	CASSQDRSEQYF
TRBV18	TRBJ1-2	.	.	TGTGCCAGCTCACCAGCTGGAGGGAGGGATGGCTACACCTTC	CASSPAGGRDGYTF
TRBV27	TRBJ1-1	.	TRBD1	TGTGCCAGCAGTCTATTGGTGACAGGGACCACTGAAGCTTTCTTT	CASSLLVTGTTEAFF
TRBV5-6	TRBJ1-5	.	.	TGTGCCAGCAGCTTGAGTATGGGGGGGGTTAGCAATCAGCCCCAGCATTTT	CASSLSMGGVSNQPQHF
TRBV30	TRBJ1-1	.	TRBD1	TGTGCCTGGAGCCTCGGGACAGGGAACACTGAAGCTTTCTTT	CAWSLGTGNTEAFF
TRBV28	TRBJ2-1	once	.	TGTGCCAGCAGTTTCTTCGGGTCTAGCGCCAATGAGCAGTTCTTC	CASSFFGSSANEQFF
TRBV28	TRBJ2-5	.	TRBD2	TGTGCCAGCAGTTCGGGGGGACAAGAGACCCAGTACTTC	CASSSGGQETQYF
TRBV9	TRBJ1-2	.	TRBD1	TGTGCCAGCAGCCAACCGGGACAGGGAGTGCGGGGCTACACCTTC	CASSQPGQGVRGYTF
TRBV11-1	TRBJ2-7	.	.	TGTGCCAGCAGCTTACGCCAACAGGGTTACTTC	CASSLRQQGYF
TRBV12-3/TRBV12-4	TRBJ2-5	.	.	TGTGCCAGCAGTTTAGCGAATACTAGATCCCAGTACTTC	CASSLANTRSQYF
TRBV5-1	TRBJ2-5	.	.	TGCGCCAGCAGCTTGGGCAGGCAAGAGACCCAGTACTTC	CASSLGRQETQYF
TRBV12-5	TRBJ1-5	.	.	TGTGCTAGTGGTTCCCCGGGGGGGCTGGTTCAGCCCCAGCATTTT	CASGSPGGLVQPQHF
TRBV6-5	TRBJ2-2	.	TRBD1	TGTGCCAGCGGCGGGACAGGGGGGCTGTTTTTT	CASGGTGGLFF
TRBV5-1	TRBJ2-2	.	TRBD1	TGCGCCAGCAATTCTGACAGGGGTTTCGGGGAGCTGTTTTTT	CASNSDRGFGELFF
TRBV11-2	TRBJ1-2	.	.	TGTGCCAGCAGCTTACTCCTAAGTGGGGGGGCGCAAGTGGACACCTTC	CASSLLLSGGAQVDTF
TRBV7-2	TRBJ1-5	.	.	TGTGCCAGCAGCTTAGCGGGAGGAAACCAGCCCCAGCATTTT	CASSLAGGNQPQHF
TRBV5-4	TRBJ1-6	.	TRBD1	TGTGCCAGCAGCAACCGGACAGGGGGAGGATCACCCCTCCACTTT	CASSNRTGGGSPLHF
TRBV19	TRBJ1-4	.	TRBD1	TGTGCCAGTAGTGCCTGGACAGGGGCAAATGAAAAACTGTTTTTT	CASSAWTGANEKLFF
TRBV24-1	TRBJ2-7	.	.	TGTGCCACCAGTGATTGGGGGGACGAGCAGTACTTC	CATSDWGDEQYF
TRBV11-2	TRBJ1-1	.	.	TGTGCCAGCAGCTGGGCTCAGGGTCTCCCGAACACTGAAGCTTTCTTT	CASSWAQGLPNTEAFF
TRBV6-2/TRBV6-3	TRBJ2-1	once	.	TGTGCCAGCAGTTACGTTCTGGGAGAGGTCCAAAGGTACTACAATGAGCAGTTCTTC	CASSYVLGEVQRYYNEQFF
TRBV3-1/TRBV3-2	TRBJ1-1	.	.	TGTGCCAGCAGCCAAGGGGCTGTAGTTATGAACACTGAAGCTTTCTTT	CASSQGAVVMNTEAFF
TRBV19	TRBJ1-5	many	.	TGTGCCAGTAGTGCTGATCAGGTTCAGCCCCAGCATTTT	CASSADQVQPQHF
TRBV27	TRBJ1-5	once	TRBD1	TGTGCCAGCAGTCCCTTGGACAGGGGGTCGAGTCAGCCCCAGCATTTT	CASSPLDRGSSQPQHF
TRBV5-4	TRBJ2-2	few	.	TGTGCCAGCAGCTTCGCGAGGGGGGGCGGGGAGCTGTTTTTT	CASSFARGGGELFF
TRBV3-1/TRBV3-2	TRBJ2-2	.	.	TGTGCCAGCAGCCAAAGGGGCCGGCACACCGGGGAGCTGTTTTTT	CASSQRGRHTGELFF
TRBV2	TRBJ2-7	.	.	TGTGCCAGCAGCCTTCGGGACTCCCCATACGAGCAGTACTTC	CASSLRDSPYEQYF
TRBV7-9	TRBJ1-1	.	TRBD1	TGTGCCAGCAGCTCCTGGACAGGGGTGAACACTGAAGCTTTCTTT	CASSSWTGVNTEAFF
TRBV15	TRBJ2-3	.	TRBD1	TGTGCCACCAGCAGATTTGACCGGGACAGGTTAATAGATACGCAGTATTTT	CATSRFDRDRLIDTQYF
TRBV28	TRBJ1-2	.	.	TGTGCCAGCAGTGGGGCGACGACCGGGGGAAACTTTGGCTACACCTTC	CASSGATTGGNFGYTF
TRBV7-9	TRBJ1-2	.	.	TGTGCCAGCAGCCCCGCCAGGGACTATGGCTACACCTTC	CASSPARDYGYTF
TRBV12-3/TRBV12-4	TRBJ1-2	.	.	TGTGCCAGCAGTTTAGCGGGGCGCGGCGGCTACACCTTC	CASSLAGRGGYTF
TRBV9	TRBJ1-6	once	TRBD1	TGTGCCAGCAGCCCGCGGACAGGGAGGTTCGATAATTCACCCCTCCACTTT	CASSPRTGRFDNSPLHF
TRBV2	TRBJ1-2	.	.	TGTGCCAGCATGGGGGGATATGCTAACTATGGCTACACCTTC	CASMGGYANYGYTF
TRBV12-3/TRBV12-4	TRBJ2-3	.	.	TGTGCCAGCAGTCCCAACCCGAGTGATACGCAGTATTTT	CASSPNPSDTQYF
TRBV9	TRBJ1-1	few	.	TGTGCCAGCAGCGTATCAATTAACACTGAAGCTTTCTTT	CASSVSINTEAFF
TRBV5-1	TRBJ1-4	.	TRBD1	TGCGCCAGCAGCTTGGTCCCCCTTGATAGACAGGGGACAACTAATGAAAAACTGTTTTTT	CASSLVPLDRQGTTNEKLFF